The 27 T cell receptor beta chains below come from one sample, sequenced in a study of OX40 agonist ivuxolimab in advanced cancers. The data were produced by immunoSEQ multiplex PCR, yet TCRdb's version contains in-frame clones alone and is incomplete. The sample has tens of thousands of clones, about 88% seen once. The sequencing here drew on CD4+ or CD8+ T cells sorted from blood, taken in a trial of the OX40 agonist ivuxolimab. The receptors were sampled from an adult with an advanced solid tumor such as melanoma, head and neck, liver or kidney cancer.

V and J are TRBV5-1 and TRBJ1-1; D is unclear. Germline lookup yields CDR1 SGHRS and CDR2 YFSETQ. The CDR3 has 17 residues. V lost 0 bases and J 6 bases, leaving 21 bases between the germline ends. This CDR3 is CASSLDGIGRRNAEAFF. The CDR3, as DNA: TGCGCCAGCAGCTTGGACGGAATCGGGCGGCGAAACGCTGAAGCTTTCTTT.

In its sample, this clone was seen once. The genes are TRBV5-1 and TRBJ2-3, with unresolved D. V gave up 5 bases and J gave up 6 bases, with 10 bases separating them. CDR3 size: 12 residues. Looked up from germline, CDR1 is SGHRS and CDR2 is YFSETQ. CDR3 sequence: CASRLMLDTQYF. The DNA for the CDR3 is TGCGCCAGCAGGCTGATGTTGGATACGCAGTATTTT.

V usage is TRBV29-1 and J usage is TRBJ2-2, with D possibly TRBD2 on 6 matching bases. V lost 4 bases and J lost 5, with 8 bases in between. This CDR3 has 12 amino acids. Germline V gene sequence: CDR1 SQVTM, CDR2 ANQGSEA. CDR3 protein: CSVGGTTGELFF. The CDR3 DNA is TGCAGCGTTGGTGGGACTACCGGGGAGCTGTTTTTT.

This chain uses TRBV28 with TRBJ2-3; no firm D call. The V and J ends lost 3 bases and 8 bases respectively, with 9 bases between them. The CDR3 has 12 residues. The V gene's germline CDR1 is MDHEN and CDR2 SYDVKM. The DNA of the CDR3 is TGTGCCAGCAGTTTCGGTCCCCGTACGCAGTATTTT. Protein: CASSFGPRTQYF. Full variable domain (outside the CDR3, taken from reference TRBV28 and TRBJ2-3): DVKVTQSSRYLVKRTGEKVFLECVQDMDHENMFWYRQDPGLGLRLIYFSYDVKMKEKGDIPEGYSVSREKKERFSLILESASTNQTSMYLCASSFGPRTQYFGPGTRLTVL.

This chain uses TRBV2 with TRBJ2-3; 12 nucleotides align to TRBD1. The germline V gene has CDR1 SNHLY and CDR2 FYNNEI. The CDR3 consists of 16 residues. Trimming at V came to 6 bases and at J to 4 bases, leaving 8 bases not matched to a gene. The CDR3 bases are TGTGCCAGCAGCGCTGGGACAGGGGGCGGACCAGATACGCAGTATTTT. It codes for CASSAGTGGGPDTQYF.

The chain carries TRBV9 and TRBJ1-4; 7 bases are shared with TRBD1. Germline lookup yields CDR1 SGDLS and CDR2 YYNGEE. CDR3 size: 14 residues. V gave up 4 bases and J gave up 3 bases; unmatched junction bases: 3. Here the CDR3 DNA reads TGTGCCAGCAGCCCGGGACAGTCTAATGAAAAACTGTTTTTT. As protein: CASSPGQSNEKLFF.

The chain is built from TRBV19 and TRBJ1-5, with TRBD1 matching 7 bases. J was trimmed by 5 bases and V by 5 bases; bases with no gene match: 18. Germline lookup yields CDR1 LNHDA and CDR2 SQIVND (reference sequence). The CDR3 length is 18 residues. CDR3 DNA sequence: TGTGCCAGTAGTCAGGGGGGGGCTCTACCCGGTAATGATCAGCCCCAGCATTTT. Translating it yields CASSQGGALPGNDQPQHF.

The chain is built from TRBV27 and TRBJ2-7; 7 nucleotides match TRBD1. The CDR3 is 15 amino acids. Germline loops: CDR1 MNHEY, CDR2 SMNVEV (reference sequence). V dropped 6 bases and J dropped 3; count of bases not matched to a gene: 11. Here the CDR3 reads CASSFDRVSLYEQYF. The CDR3 coding sequence is TGTGCCAGCAGCTTTGACAGGGTGTCTCTCTACGAGCAGTACTTC.

The gene calls are TRBV4-3 and TRBJ2-2; D gene uncertain. The germline V gene has CDR1 LGHNA and CDR2 YSLEER. Deletions cut 0 bases from V and 9 bases from J, with 11 bases between. The CDR3 runs 14 residues. The CDR3 loop is CASSQEASPRELFF. The CDR3 DNA is TGCGCCAGCAGCCAAGAAGCCAGCCCTCGGGAGCTGTTTTTT.

The chain carries TRBV19 and TRBJ1-3; no clear D. The CDR3 loop spans 12 amino acids. Per germline, CDR1 LNHDA and CDR2 SQIVND (reference sequence). V lost 9 bases and J lost 0, with 6 bases in between. The CDR3 coding sequence is TGTGCCAGCCTCAACTCTGGAAACACCATATATTTT. It yields the protein CASLNSGNTIYF.

This chain connects TRBV21-1 to TRBJ1-2. TRBV21-1 is designated a pseudogene. The CDR3 contains 14 residues. The CDR3 DNA follows: TGTGCCAGCAGCCCGCTTCACTTAAACTATGGCTACACCTTC. It translates to CASSPLHLNYGYTF.

This clone showed up just a few times. The rearrangement links TRBV5-1 to TRBJ2-7; 8 bases are shared with TRBD1. The CDR3 loop spans 15 amino acids. Germline trimming cut 0 bases from V and 6 bases from J; bases unmatched to any gene: 8. Germline V gene sequence: CDR1 SGHRS, CDR2 YFSETQ. CDR3: CASSLDRTGPSEQYF. Here the CDR3 DNA reads TGCGCCAGCAGCTTGGATAGGACAGGGCCCAGCGAGCAGTACTTC.

The J gene is TRBJ2-1, the V gene TRBV5-1, with a tentative D call TRBD1 (5 bases). Germline V lookup: CDR1 SGHRS, CDR2 YFSETQ. The V gene lost 0 bases and the J gene lost 5 bases, with 6 bases spanning the gap. This CDR3 spans 13 amino acids. CDR3 region: CASSLGRDNEQFF. The CDR3 bases are TGCGCCAGCAGCTTGGGCAGGGACAATGAGCAGTTCTTC.

This chain joins TRBV27 and TRBJ1-2; D is ambiguous. The CDR3 loop spans 15 amino acids. Germline CDR1 reads MNHEY; CDR2 reads SMNVEV (reference sequence). V shed 5 bases and J shed 5 bases, with 18 bases lying between them. The DNA for the CDR3 is TGTGCCAGCAGTCCCGTAGACGCGCGAGGGTATGGCTACACCTTC. As protein: CASSPVDARGYGYTF.

The chain combines TRBV7-8 with TRBJ1-2, with D perhaps TRBD1 (6 bases). V was pared by 4 bases and J by 2 bases, with 14 bases between. CDR3 size: 15 residues. CDR1 SGHVS and CDR2 FQNEAQ come from the germline V gene. The CDR3 DNA follows: TGTGCCAGCAGCTCCCATAGGGGGACGAACTATGGCTACACCTTC. Its protein is CASSSHRGTNYGYTF.

The chain combines TRBV2 with TRBJ2-1; the D gene could be TRBD1 or TRBD2 (6 bases each). The CDR3 length is 15 residues. From germline, CDR1 is SNHLY and CDR2 FYNNEI. Trimming removed 2 bases at V and 2 bases at J, with 10 bases between. The CDR3 protein is CASSETGGTYNEQFF. CDR3 in DNA: TGTGCCAGCAGTGAAACCGGGGGCACCTACAATGAGCAGTTCTTC.

The V gene is TRBV4-3, the J gene TRBJ1-4; D is possibly TRBD1 (5 bases). Looked up from germline, CDR1 is LGHNA and CDR2 is YSLEER. V was trimmed by 3 bases and J by 1 base, leaving 12 bases between them. The CDR3 spans 16 residues. The CDR3 protein is CASSQGGTVTNEKLFF. For the CDR3, the DNA is TGCGCCAGCAGCCAGGGGGGGACCGTAACTAATGAAAAACTGTTTTTT.

The chain carries TRBV11-2 and TRBJ1-2; D call uncertain. Per germline, CDR1 SGHAT and CDR2 FQNNGV. This CDR3 has 14 residues. V was cut by 5 bases and J by 5 bases, with 15 bases left in between. CDR3 residues: CASSPESLGYGYTF. The CDR3 region has the DNA TGTGCCAGCAGCCCCGAGTCCTTGGGGTATGGCTACACCTTC.

The chain links TRBV5-1 to TRBJ2-5, with 10 bases matching TRBD2. V lost 0 bases, J lost 5 bases, and 7 bases stayed unmatched. This CDR3 contains 16 residues. Per germline, CDR1 SGHRS and CDR2 YFSETQ. CDR3 sequence reads: CASSLESSGSWETQYF. CDR3 coding DNA: TGCGCCAGCAGCTTGGAATCTAGCGGGAGTTGGGAGACCCAGTACTTC.

V and J are TRBV7-2 and TRBJ2-6, with unresolved D. The CDR3 covers 15 residues. Germline V gives CDR1 SGHTA, CDR2 FQGNSA. V was trimmed by 0 bases and J by 1 base, leaving 4 bases between them. The CDR3 loop reads CASSLAGSGANVLTF. CDR3 sequence (DNA): TGTGCCAGCAGCTTAGCAGGGTCTGGGGCCAACGTCCTGACTTTC.

The CDR3 spells CASSYGTDNEKLFF. The CDR3 DNA reads as TGTGCCAGCAGCTACGGGACGGATAATGAAAAACTGTTTTTT. The chain couples TRBV7-9 to TRBJ1-4, with D possibly TRBD1 on 5 matching bases. The CDR3 has 14 residues. From germline, CDR1 is SEHNR and CDR2 FQNEAQ (reference sequence). With 4 bases removed from V and 4 bases from J, the gap between germline ends came to 10 bases.

The J gene is TRBJ2-7, the V gene TRBV19, with TRBD1 matching 10 bases. Unmatched junction bases numbered 7, after V lost 4 bases and J lost 4 bases. There are 15 residues in the CDR3. Germline V CDR1 and CDR2: LNHDA, SQIVND (reference sequence). CDR3 DNA sequence: TGTGCCAGTAGTACCAGACAGGGGGCGCAATACGAGCAGTACTTC. This sequence encodes CASSTRQGAQYEQYF.

The chain couples TRBV27 to TRBJ2-2; D assignment may be TRBD1 or TRBD2 (6 bases each). Trimming left V 1 base short and J 7 bases short, with 19 bases between. The CDR3 loop spans 17 amino acids. CDR1 and CDR2 (germline): MNHEY, SMNVEV (reference sequence). The CDR3 sequence: CASSLLGGRGLSGELFF. CDR3 bases: TGTGCCAGCAGTTTATTGGGGGGCCGGGGCCTAAGCGGGGAGCTGTTTTTT.

This sequence joins TRBV5-8 and TRBJ2-5, with 7 bases identical to TRBD2. Per the germline V gene, CDR1 is SGHTS and CDR2 is YDEGEE. The CDR3 totals 15 residues. With 2 bases clipped from V and 5 bases from J, the junction kept 9 bases outside the gene matches. The chain's CDR3 is CASSFGLAAMETQYF. The CDR3 nucleotides read TGTGCCAGCAGCTTTGGTCTAGCGGCTATGGAGACCCAGTACTTC.

The chain couples TRBV12-5 to TRBJ2-3; D is perhaps TRBD2 (6 bases). V was clipped by 6 bases and J by 6 bases, with 13 bases between them. Germline CDR1 LGHNT, CDR2 FRNRAP. The CDR3 is made up of 13 amino acids. As DNA, the CDR3 is TGTGCTAGTGGCCGGGGGACCAGGGATACGCAGTATTTT. Translated, it gives CASGRGTRDTQYF.

The chain couples TRBV7-2 to TRBJ1-5; a weak D match, TRBD1 (5 bases). Germline assignment: CDR1 SGHTA and CDR2 FQGNSA. Trimming stripped 5 bases from V and 2 bases from J, with 13 bases between. The CDR3 loop spans 15 amino acids. The CDR3 spells CASSPARGRNQPQHF. CDR3 nucleotides: TGTGCCAGCAGCCCGGCGAGGGGTCGCAATCAGCCCCAGCATTTT.

The rearrangement uses TRBV7-3 and TRBJ1-1, with D possibly being TRBD1 (6 bases). Trimming shortened V by 2 bases and J by 3 bases, and 10 bases separated the two germline ends. The CDR3 loop spans 14 amino acids. Germline V gives CDR1 SGHTA, CDR2 FQGTGA. The DNA of the CDR3 is TGTGCCAGCAGCTTAGGCAGGGGTTACACTGAAGCTTTCTTT. It translates to CASSLGRGYTEAFF.